The T cell receptor beta chain under discussion was sequenced for a study of T cell responses to AZD1222 COVID-19 vaccine. Study findings and constraints: Donor demographics were predominantly white British with a female majority; clonal diversity may be underestimated.

Assay: immunoSEQ multiplex PCR; the TCRdb copy retains only in-frame clones and omits some. Of hundreds of thousands of clones listed, 90% to 95% are singletons. In regard to this clone: Its target is unknown.

V lost 3 bases to trimming and J lost 5 bases, with 13 bases between them. Germline CDR1 and CDR2: GTSNPN and SVGIG (reference sequence). The CDR3 is made up of 13 amino acids. Sequenced here: peripheral blood, sampled on day 0 of MenACWY control vaccination. The chain joins TRBV30 to TRBJ1-2, with D maybe TRBD1 (5 bases). This TCR derives from an adult in good health. The CDR3 is CAWSGTLIYGYTF. The CDR3 region has the DNA TGTGCCTGGAGCGGGACGCTTATTTATGGCTACACCTTC.